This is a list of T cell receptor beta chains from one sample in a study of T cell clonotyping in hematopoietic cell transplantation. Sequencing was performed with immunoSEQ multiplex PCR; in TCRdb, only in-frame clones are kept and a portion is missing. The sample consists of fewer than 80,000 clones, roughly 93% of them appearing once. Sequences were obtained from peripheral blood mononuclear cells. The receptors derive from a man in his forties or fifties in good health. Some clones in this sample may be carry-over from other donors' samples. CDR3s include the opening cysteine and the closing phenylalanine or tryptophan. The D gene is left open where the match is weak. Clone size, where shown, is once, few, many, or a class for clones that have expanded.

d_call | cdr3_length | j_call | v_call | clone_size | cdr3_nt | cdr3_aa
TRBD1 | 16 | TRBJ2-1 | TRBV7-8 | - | TGTGCCAGCAGCTCTTTAGGACAGGGGTTTTACAATGAGCAGTTCTTC | CASSSLGQGFYNEQFF
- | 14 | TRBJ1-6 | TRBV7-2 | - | TGTGCCAGCAGCTTATGGCAGGGGAATTCACCCCTCCACTTT | CASSLWQGNSPLHF
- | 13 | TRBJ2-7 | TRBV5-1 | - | TGCGCCAGCAGCTATTCGCCAACCTACGAGCAGTACTTC | CASSYSPTYEQYF
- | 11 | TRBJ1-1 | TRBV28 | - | TGTGCCAGCTCACGATTGGGTGAAGCTTTCTTT | CASSRLGEAFF
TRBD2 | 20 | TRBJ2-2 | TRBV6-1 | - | TGTGCCAGCAGTGAACCTAGTCAAAGGGCGGGGGGGCACTTTTTCGGGGAGCTGTTTTTT | CASSEPSQRAGGHFFGELFF
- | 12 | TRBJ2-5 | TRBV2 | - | TGTGCCAGCAGTAGGACATCGGAGACCCAGTACTTC | CASSRTSETQYF
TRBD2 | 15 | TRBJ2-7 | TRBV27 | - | TGTGCCAGCAGTTTATCAGTTGGGAAGCGGGGCGAGCAGTACTTC | CASSLSVGKRGEQYF
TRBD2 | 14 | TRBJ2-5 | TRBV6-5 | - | TGTGCCAGCAGTGATTCGGGAGCGGGGGAGACCCAGTACTTC | CASSDSGAGETQYF
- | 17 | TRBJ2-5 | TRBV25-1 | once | TGTGCCAGCAGTGAATATTATTCCAGGACTGTCCAAGAGACCCAGTACTTC | CASSEYYSRTVQETQYF
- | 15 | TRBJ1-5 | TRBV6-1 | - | TGTGCCAGCAGACTCTCGTCAGATAGCAATCAGCCCCAGCATTTT | CASRLSSDSNQPQHF
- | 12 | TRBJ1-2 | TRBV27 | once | TGTGCCAGCGCAGGGTCTAACTATGGCTACACCTTC | CASAGSNYGYTF
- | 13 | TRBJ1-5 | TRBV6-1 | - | TGTGCCAGCAGTGAAGCGCAGCGTCAGCCCCAGCATTTT | CASSEAQRQPQHF
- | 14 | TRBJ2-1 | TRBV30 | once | TGTGCCTGGAGTTGGCAGACGGTCTACAATGAGCAGTTCTTC | CAWSWQTVYNEQFF
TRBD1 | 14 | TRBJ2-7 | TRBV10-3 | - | TGTGCCATCAGTGGGGACAGGGGCTCCTACGAGCAGTACTTC | CAISGDRGSYEQYF
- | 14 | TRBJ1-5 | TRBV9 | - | TGTGCCAGCAGCGTAGGGGGTAGCAATCAGCCCCAGCATTTT | CASSVGGSNQPQHF
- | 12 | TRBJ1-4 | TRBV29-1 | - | TGCAGCGTTTTGGGTTCTGGTGAAAAACTGTTTTTT | CSVLGSGEKLFF
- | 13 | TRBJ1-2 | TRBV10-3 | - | TGTGCCATCAGTGACCGGGGGCCGGATGGCTACACCTTC | CAISDRGPDGYTF
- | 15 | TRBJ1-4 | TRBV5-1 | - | TGCGCCAGCAGCTTGGGACAGTCAACTAATGAAAAACTGTTTTTT | CASSLGQSTNEKLFF
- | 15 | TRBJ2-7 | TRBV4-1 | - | TGCGCCAGCAGCCACCTCGGGGACCGTGTCTACGAGCAGTACTTC | CASSHLGDRVYEQYF
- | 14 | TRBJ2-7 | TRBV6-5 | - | TGTGCCAGCAGTTACCGGATGGATTCCAACGAGCAGTACTTC | CASSYRMDSNEQYF
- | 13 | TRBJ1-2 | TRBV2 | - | TGTGCCAGCAGTACACAATGGGGGGCTGGCTACACCTTC | CASSTQWGAGYTF
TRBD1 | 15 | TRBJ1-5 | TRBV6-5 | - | TGTGCCAGCAGTTACTCGACAGGGGAGGATCAGCCCCAGCATTTT | CASSYSTGEDQPQHF
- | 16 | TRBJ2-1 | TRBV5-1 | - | TGCGCCAGCAGCTTCAGTCGGTCTACCCTTGCCAATGAGCAGTTCTTC | CASSFSRSTLANEQFF
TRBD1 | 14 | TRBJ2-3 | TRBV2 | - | TGTGCCACCGGCCGGGACAGGGGTGCAGATACGCAGTATTTT | CATGRDRGADTQYF
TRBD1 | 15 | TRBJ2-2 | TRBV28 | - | TGTGCCAGCAGCCGGGACAGGGTGGGCACCGGGGAGCTGTTTTTT | CASSRDRVGTGELFF
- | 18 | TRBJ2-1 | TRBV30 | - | TGTGCCTGGAGTCGCAATAGTCAACGTCTTGTCGGCTACAATGAGCAGTTCTTC | CAWSRNSQRLVGYNEQFF